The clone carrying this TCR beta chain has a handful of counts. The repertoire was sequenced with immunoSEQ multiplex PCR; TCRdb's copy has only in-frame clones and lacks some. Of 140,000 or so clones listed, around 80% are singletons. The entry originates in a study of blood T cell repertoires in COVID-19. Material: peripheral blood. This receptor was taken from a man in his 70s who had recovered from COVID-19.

CDR3 sequence: CASSVENNEQFF. The CDR3 coding sequence is TGTGCCAGCAGCGTTGAGAACAATGAGCAGTTCTTC. The J gene is TRBJ2-1, the V gene TRBV9; D is unresolved. The CDR3 totals 12 residues. Trimming took off 2 bases at V and 5 bases at J, with 5 bases between the two ends. CDR1 is SGDLS, CDR2 YYNGEE, per germline.